These T cell receptor beta chains were read from a single sample in a study of blood T cell repertoires in COVID-19. Profiled with immunoSEQ multiplex PCR; TCRdb holds only in-frame clones, not every one. The repertoire includes some 110,000 clones, 82% of them detected once, and less than 8% sits in the top ten. Input material: peripheral blood. These receptors came from a man aged 65 to 79 with acute or convalescent COVID-19. Each CDR3 is given with its conserved first and last residue. A D gene is named only where the DNA matches it firmly. Expanded clones get a size class; other rows say once, few or many, or leave the size out.

j_call,v_call,clone_size,d_call,cdr3_aa
TRBJ1-2,TRBV5-1,-,-,CASSLDRVSYGYTF
TRBJ2-6,TRBV30,-,-,CAWGSLSLSGANVLTF
TRBJ2-7,TRBV14,-,TRBD2,CASSRGAGGYEQYF
TRBJ2-3,TRBV7-9,few,TRBD1,CASSPGQGRKDTQYF
TRBJ1-2,TRBV7-8,-,TRBD1,CASSLSGTGYSNYGYTF
TRBJ1-4,TRBV3-1/TRBV3-2,-,-,CASSRDSFEKLFF
TRBJ1-1,TRBV9,-,-,CASGREGTEAFF
TRBJ1-3,TRBV7-8,-,-,CASTLTGPHQGSGNTIYF
TRBJ2-1,TRBV6-5,-,TRBD2,CASSYGGGGEQFF
TRBJ1-2,TRBV18,-,-,CASSPPDNRDGYTF
TRBJ2-1,TRBV11-3,-,TRBD2,CASSPRAAGVDEQFF
TRBJ2-2,TRBV18,-,-,CASSRDKSPTGELFF
TRBJ2-7,TRBV10-2,-,TRBD1,CASSSPGQGGEQYF
TRBJ2-1,TRBV7-6,-,TRBD2,CASSAGLAGRNEQFF